The 20 T cell receptor beta chains below all came from one sample that was sequenced in a study of blood T cell repertoires in COVID-19. The method was immunoSEQ multiplex PCR; TCRdb's version includes in-frame clones alone and lacks a portion of them. This table has tens of thousands of clones, approximately 86% appearing once. The sequenced material came from peripheral blood. These receptors were collected from an elderly woman with acute or convalescent COVID-19.

This rearrangement joins TRBV24-1 to TRBJ1-4, with 7 bases that match TRBD1. Germline values: CDR1 KGHDR, CDR2 SFDVKD. Trimming cost V 3 bases and J 5 bases; bases outside gene matches: 8. The CDR3 loop spans 16 amino acids. CDR3 in amino acids: CATSDPQQGRNEKLFF. In nucleotides, the CDR3 is TGTGCCACCAGTGATCCCCAACAGGGGCGGAATGAAAAACTGTTTTTT.

V usage is TRBV6-2 or TRBV6-3 and J usage is TRBJ1-2; D call uncertain. The ends were cut back, 5 bases at V and 4 bases at J, with 11 bases in the middle. Looked up from germline, CDR1 is MNHEY and CDR2 is SVGEGT. The CDR3 spans 13 residues. CDR3 DNA sequence: TGTGCCAGCAGTAGTAACAACCTCTATGGCTACACCTTC. This sequence encodes CASSSNNLYGYTF.

As regards this clone: One end of the junction does not line up with germline, which may come from a read error. The chain joins TRBV10-3 to TRBJ2-5; D is undetermined. The germline gives CDR1 ENHRY, CDR2 SYGVKD. There are 14 residues in the CDR3. The CDR3, as DNA: TGTGCCATCAGGGAGTCACTCCTCCAAGAGACCCAGTACTTC. It is translated as CAIRESLLQETQYF.

The J gene is TRBJ2-5, the V gene TRBV11-3; 10 bases are shared with TRBD2. After removal of 4 bases from V and 7 bases from J, the junction contained 12 bases not matched to a gene. The CDR3 contains 16 residues. Germline loops: CDR1 SGHNT, CDR2 YENEEA. CDR3 loop: CASSWMDTSGMGTQYF. For the CDR3, the DNA is TGTGCCAGCAGCTGGATGGACACTAGCGGGATGGGGACCCAGTACTTC.

The V call is TRBV27, the J call TRBJ2-3, with D perhaps matching TRBD2 (5 bases). The ends were cut back, 5 bases at V and 5 bases at J, with 11 bases in the middle. This CDR3 has 13 amino acids. Per the germline V gene, CDR1 is MNHEY and CDR2 is SMNVEV (reference sequence). The CDR3 DNA sequence: TGTGCCAGCAGTGTCACCCGGGAAGATACGCAGTATTTT. Translating gives CASSVTREDTQYF.

CDR3 in amino acids: CASSQPGWKNSNTGELFF. The CDR3, as DNA: TGTGCCAGCAGCCAACCAGGGTGGAAGAATTCGAACACCGGGGAGCTGTTTTTT. This rearrangement joins TRBV3-1 (or the pseudogene TRBV3-2) to TRBJ2-2; perhaps TRBD1 as D (5 bases). This CDR3 is 18 amino acids long. Germline loops: CDR1 LGHDT, CDR2 YNNKEL (reference sequence). V was cut by 2 bases and J by 0 bases, with 16 bases left in between.

CDR3 bases: TGTGCCGCCTCTAGCGGGAGGTATGAGCAGTTCTTC. It is translated as CAASSGRYEQFF. The rearrangement joins TRBV24-1 to TRBJ2-1, with 11 bases that match TRBD2. The CDR3 loop spans 12 amino acids. V gave up 12 bases and J gave up 8 bases; unmatched junction bases: 5. Germline CDR1 KGHDR, CDR2 SFDVKD.

V is TRBV19 and J is TRBJ2-5; perhaps TRBD2 as D (6 bases). Germline V CDR1 and CDR2: LNHDA, SQIVND (reference sequence). CDR3 length: 15 residues. V was shortened by 1 base and J by 4 bases, with 13 bases between the two germline ends. CDR3 residues: CASSIGLLASETQYF. CDR3 nucleotides: TGTGCCAGTAGTATAGGGCTGCTAGCGTCAGAGACCCAGTACTTC.

The chain uses TRBV7-2 and TRBJ2-2, with 10 positions matching TRBD2. Trimming cost V 1 base and J 0 bases; bases outside gene matches: 5. The CDR3 length is 18 residues. The germline V gene encodes CDR1 SGHTA and CDR2 FQGNSA. The CDR3 DNA reads TGTGCCAGCAGCTTAGAGTTAGCGGGAGGAGCGAACACCGGGGAGCTGTTTTTT. Protein sequence: CASSLELAGGANTGELFF.

This clone was seen a handful of times. The chain is built from TRBV5-4 and TRBJ1-2; D remains unclear. Looked up from germline, CDR1 is SGHNT and CDR2 is YYREEE (reference sequence). This CDR3 comprises 12 residues. V shed 2 bases and J shed 7 bases, with 9 bases lying between them. The CDR3 region is CASSLRASGYTF. Here the CDR3 DNA reads TGTGCCAGCAGCTTACGCGCTTCTGGCTACACCTTC.

The chain combines TRBV21-1 with TRBJ2-7; the table's D call, TRBD1, has no DNA check behind it. TRBV21-1 is shown as a pseudogene. This CDR3 comprises 17 residues. The CDR3 region is CASSPNTTGQGKHEQYF. In DNA form, the CDR3 reads TGTGCCAGCAGCCCTAATACCACGGGACAGGGGAAGCACGAGCAGTACTTC.

This clone was seen just once. CDR3 amino acids: CSVLRTEAFF. The CDR3 coding sequence is TGCAGCGTATTGAGGACTGAAGCTTTCTTT. V and J are TRBV29-1 and TRBJ1-1; D is unclear. V lost 6 bases, J lost 5 bases, and 7 bases lay in between. This CDR3 comprises 10 residues. CDR1 is SQVTM, CDR2 ANQGSEA, per germline.

This clone was counted once. The CDR3: CASSPGQLYGYTF. CDR3 in DNA: TGTGCCAGTAGCCCCGGACAGTTATATGGCTACACCTTC. The chain carries TRBV19 and TRBJ1-2, with D maybe TRBD1 (6 bases). CDR1 and CDR2 (germline): LNHDA, SQIVND (reference sequence). The CDR3 spans 13 residues. V was cut by 6 bases and J by 5 bases, with 13 bases left in between.

The chain links TRBV6-2 or TRBV6-3 to TRBJ1-6; D uncertain. Trimming left V 2 bases short and J 9 bases short, with 5 bases between. Germline CDR1 and CDR2: MNHEY and SVGEGT. The CDR3 consists of 12 residues. Here the CDR3 reads CASSYAASPLHF. The CDR3 coding sequence is TGTGCCAGCAGTTACGCGGCTTCACCCCTCCACTTT.

The chain has TRBV4-3 and TRBJ1-4; D is possibly TRBD1 (5 bases). V dropped 3 bases and J dropped 5 bases, with 10 bases sitting between them. The CDR3 extends over 14 amino acids. Germline V gene sequence: CDR1 LGHNA, CDR2 YSLEER. The CDR3 DNA is TGCGCCAGCAGCCATGAGGGACTAAATGAAAAACTGTTTTTT. Amino acid sequence: CASSHEGLNEKLFF.

As DNA, the CDR3 is TGCGCCACCGAGCAGGGGACTAGCGGCACCGGGGAGCTGTTTTTT. It yields the protein CATEQGTSGTGELFF. This chain connects TRBV5-1 to TRBJ2-2; 11 bases line up with TRBD2. J was trimmed by 4 bases and V by 9 bases; bases with no gene match: 8. This CDR3 is built from 15 residues. Germline assignment: CDR1 SGHRS and CDR2 YFSETQ.

The chain uses TRBV19 and TRBJ2-5; no clear D gene. Per the germline V gene, CDR1 is LNHDA and CDR2 is SQIVND (reference sequence). Trimming removed 10 bases at V and 0 bases at J, with 15 bases between. CDR3 size: 14 residues. CDR3 bases: TGTGCCACCACCCTAGGAAGCGACCAAGAGACCCAGTACTTC. It specifies CATTLGSDQETQYF. Together with reference TRBV19 and TRBJ2-5, the CDR3 gives the full variable domain: DGGITQSPKYLFRKEGQNVTLSCEQNLNHDAMYWYRQDPGQGLRLIYYSQIVNDFQKGDIAEGYSVSREKKESFPLTVTSAQKNPTAFYLCATTLGSDQETQYFGPGTRLLVL.

V and J are TRBV4-1 and TRBJ1-2; 7 bases are shared with TRBD1. Looked up from germline, CDR1 is MGHRA and CDR2 is YSYEKL. The CDR3 is made up of 16 amino acids. The V segment lost 0 bases and the J segment 4 bases; nucleotides outside the gene matches: 8. The CDR3 region is CASSQEVRGTGYGYTF. The CDR3 coding sequence is TGCGCCAGCAGCCAAGAAGTCAGGGGGACCGGCTATGGCTACACCTTC.

The gene calls are TRBV9 and TRBJ1-6; D gene ambiguous. There are 13 residues in the CDR3. Germline CDR1 and CDR2: SGDLS and YYNGEE. Trimming took off 4 bases at V and 4 bases at J, with 6 bases between the two ends. The CDR3 DNA is TGTGCCAGCAGCCGACAATATAATTCACCCCTCCACTTT. Protein product: CASSRQYNSPLHF.

The rearrangement joins TRBV24-1 to TRBJ1-1, with a tentative D call TRBD1 (5 bases). Per germline, CDR1 KGHDR and CDR2 SFDVKD. This CDR3 spans 15 amino acids. The V end lost 2 bases, the J end lost 2 bases, and 11 bases lay between the germline ends. CDR3 residues: CATSDSGGGNTEAFF. CDR3 DNA: TGTGCCACCAGTGATTCTGGGGGAGGCAACACTGAAGCTTTCTTT.